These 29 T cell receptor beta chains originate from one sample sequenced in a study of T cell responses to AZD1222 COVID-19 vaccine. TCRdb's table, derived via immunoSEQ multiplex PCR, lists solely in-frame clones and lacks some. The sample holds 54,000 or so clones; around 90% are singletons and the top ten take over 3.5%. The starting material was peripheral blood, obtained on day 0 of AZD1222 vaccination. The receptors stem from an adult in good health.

The CDR3 region has the DNA TGTGCCAGCTCACCAGACAGGGCTCACACTGAAGCTTTCTTT. Protein product: CASSPDRAHTEAFF. This rearrangement joins TRBV18 to TRBJ1-1, with 7 nucleotides matching TRBD1. Unmatched junction bases numbered 3, after V lost 2 bases and J lost 3 bases. CDR3 length: 14 residues. Looked up from germline, CDR1 is KGHSH and CDR2 is LQKENI.

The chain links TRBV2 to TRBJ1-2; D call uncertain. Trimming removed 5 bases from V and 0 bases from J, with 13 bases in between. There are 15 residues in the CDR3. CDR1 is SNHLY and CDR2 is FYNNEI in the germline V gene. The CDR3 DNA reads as TGTGCCAGCAGTCTCGGACGGAATACTAACTATGGCTACACCTTC. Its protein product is CASSLGRNTNYGYTF.

CDR3 DNA: TGTGCCAGCAGTCGGGAAAATCCGGATAATTCACCCCTCCACTTT. It specifies CASSRENPDNSPLHF. The V gene is TRBV6-5, the J gene TRBJ1-6; D is unresolved. This CDR3 is 15 amino acids long. The V gene lost 5 bases and the J gene lost 5 bases, with 13 bases spanning the gap. CDR1 and CDR2 from the germline V gene are MNHEY and SVGAGI.

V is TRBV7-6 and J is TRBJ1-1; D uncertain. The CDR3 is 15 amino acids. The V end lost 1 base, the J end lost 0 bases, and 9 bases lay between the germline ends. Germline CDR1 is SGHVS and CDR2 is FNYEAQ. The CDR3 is CASSLVGDMNTEAFF. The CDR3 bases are TGTGCCAGCAGCTTAGTTGGAGACATGAACACTGAAGCTTTCTTT.

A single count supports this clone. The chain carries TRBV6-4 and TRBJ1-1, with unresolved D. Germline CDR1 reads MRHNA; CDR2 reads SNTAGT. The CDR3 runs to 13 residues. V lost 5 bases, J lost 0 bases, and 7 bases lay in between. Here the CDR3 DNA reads TGTGCCAGCAGTAATCAGATGAACACTGAAGCTTTCTTT. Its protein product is CASSNQMNTEAFF.

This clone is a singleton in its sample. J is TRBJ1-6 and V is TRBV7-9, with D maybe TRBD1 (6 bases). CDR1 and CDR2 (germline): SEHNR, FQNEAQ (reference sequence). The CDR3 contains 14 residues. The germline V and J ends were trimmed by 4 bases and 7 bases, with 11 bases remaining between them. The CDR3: CASSSLGGNSPLHF. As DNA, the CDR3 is TGTGCCAGCAGCTCTTTGGGGGGCAATTCACCCCTCCACTTT.

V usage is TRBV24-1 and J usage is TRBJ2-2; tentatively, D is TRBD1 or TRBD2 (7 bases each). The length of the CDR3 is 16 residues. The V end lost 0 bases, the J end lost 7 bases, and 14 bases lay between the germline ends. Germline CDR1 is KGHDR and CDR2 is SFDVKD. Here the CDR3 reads CATSDLPAGGGGELFF. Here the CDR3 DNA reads TGTGCCACCAGTGATTTGCCTGCAGGGGGGGGCGGGGAGCTGTTTTTT.

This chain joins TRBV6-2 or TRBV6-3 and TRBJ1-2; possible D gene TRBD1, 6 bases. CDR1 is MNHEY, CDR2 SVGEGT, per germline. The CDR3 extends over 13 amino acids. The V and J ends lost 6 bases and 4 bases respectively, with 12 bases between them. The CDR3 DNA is TGTGCCAGCAGCCCCGGACAGCTCTATGGCTACACCTTC. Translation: CASSPGQLYGYTF.

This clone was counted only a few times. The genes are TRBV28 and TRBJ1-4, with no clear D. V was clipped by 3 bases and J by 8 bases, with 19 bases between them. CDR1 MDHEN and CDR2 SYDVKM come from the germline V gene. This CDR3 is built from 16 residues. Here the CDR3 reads CASSFRRRQMEEKLFF. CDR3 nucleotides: TGTGCCAGCAGTTTTAGGAGGCGGCAGATGGAGGAAAAACTGTTTTTT.

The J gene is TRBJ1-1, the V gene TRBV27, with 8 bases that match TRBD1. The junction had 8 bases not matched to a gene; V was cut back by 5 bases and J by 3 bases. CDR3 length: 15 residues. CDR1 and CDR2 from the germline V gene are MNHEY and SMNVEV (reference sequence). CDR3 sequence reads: CASSRQPGQDTEAFF. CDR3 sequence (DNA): TGTGCCAGCAGTCGCCAACCGGGACAGGACACTGAAGCTTTCTTT.

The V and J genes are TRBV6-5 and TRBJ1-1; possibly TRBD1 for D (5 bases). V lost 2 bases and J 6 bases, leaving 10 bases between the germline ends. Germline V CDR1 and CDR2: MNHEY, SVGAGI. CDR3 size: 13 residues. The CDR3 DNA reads TGTGCCAGCAGTTACGGCCTGACAGCTGAAGCTTTCTTT. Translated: CASSYGLTAEAFF.

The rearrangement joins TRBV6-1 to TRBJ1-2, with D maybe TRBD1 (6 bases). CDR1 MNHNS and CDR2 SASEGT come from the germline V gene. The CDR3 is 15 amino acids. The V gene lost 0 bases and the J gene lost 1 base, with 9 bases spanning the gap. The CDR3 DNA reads TGTGCCAGCAGTGAAGCTCTACAGGGTAACTATGGCTACACCTTC. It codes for CASSEALQGNYGYTF.

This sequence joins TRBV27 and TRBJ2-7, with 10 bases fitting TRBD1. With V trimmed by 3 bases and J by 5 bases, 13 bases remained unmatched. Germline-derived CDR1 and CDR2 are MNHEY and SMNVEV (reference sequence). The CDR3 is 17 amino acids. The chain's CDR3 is CASSLGGGGTGAHEQYF. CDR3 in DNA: TGTGCCAGCAGTTTGGGTGGGGGTGGGACAGGGGCCCACGAGCAGTACTTC.

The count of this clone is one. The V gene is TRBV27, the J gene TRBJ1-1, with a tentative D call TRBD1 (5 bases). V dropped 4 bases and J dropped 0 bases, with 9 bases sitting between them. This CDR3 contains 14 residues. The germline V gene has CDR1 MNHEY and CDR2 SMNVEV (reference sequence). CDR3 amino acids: CASSSRQMNTEAFF. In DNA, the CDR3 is TGTGCCAGCAGTTCCCGACAGATGAACACTGAAGCTTTCTTT.

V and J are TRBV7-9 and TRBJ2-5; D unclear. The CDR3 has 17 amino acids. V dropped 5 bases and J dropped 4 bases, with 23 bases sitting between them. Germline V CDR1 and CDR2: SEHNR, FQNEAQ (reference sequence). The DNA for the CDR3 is TGTGCCAGCAGCCCACAACTGGGGATTCGGTTGGGAGAGACCCAGTACTTC. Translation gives CASSPQLGIRLGETQYF.

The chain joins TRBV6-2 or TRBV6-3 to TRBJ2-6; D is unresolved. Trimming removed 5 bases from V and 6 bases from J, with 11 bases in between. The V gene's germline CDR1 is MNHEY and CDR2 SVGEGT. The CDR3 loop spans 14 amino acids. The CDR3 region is CASSMGLEANVLTF. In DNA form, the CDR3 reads TGTGCCAGCAGTATGGGTTTAGAGGCCAACGTCCTGACTTTC.

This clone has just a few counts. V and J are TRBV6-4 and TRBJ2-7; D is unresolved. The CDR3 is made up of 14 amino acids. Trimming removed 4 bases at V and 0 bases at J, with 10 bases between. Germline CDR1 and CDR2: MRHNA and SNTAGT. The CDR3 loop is CASSAETGSYEQYF. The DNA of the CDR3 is TGTGCCAGCAGTGCCGAAACGGGCTCCTACGAGCAGTACTTC.

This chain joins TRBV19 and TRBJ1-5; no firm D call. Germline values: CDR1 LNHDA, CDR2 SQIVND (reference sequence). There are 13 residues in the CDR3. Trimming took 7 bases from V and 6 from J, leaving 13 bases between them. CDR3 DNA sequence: TGTGCCAGTAATAGAGGATCGGGTCAGCCCCAGCATTTT. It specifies CASNRGSGQPQHF.

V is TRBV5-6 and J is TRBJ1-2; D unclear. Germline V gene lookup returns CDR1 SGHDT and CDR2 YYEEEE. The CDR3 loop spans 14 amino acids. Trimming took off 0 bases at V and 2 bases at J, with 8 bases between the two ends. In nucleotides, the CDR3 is TGTGCCAGCAGCTTGGTAGAACTCAACTATGGCTACACCTTC. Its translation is CASSLVELNYGYTF. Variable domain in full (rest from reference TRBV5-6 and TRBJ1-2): DAGVTQSPTHLIKTRGQQVTLRCSPKSGHDTVSWYQQALGQGPQFIFQYYEEEERQRGNFPDRFSGHQFPNYSSELNVNALLLGDSALYLCASSLVELNYGYTFGSGTRLTVV.

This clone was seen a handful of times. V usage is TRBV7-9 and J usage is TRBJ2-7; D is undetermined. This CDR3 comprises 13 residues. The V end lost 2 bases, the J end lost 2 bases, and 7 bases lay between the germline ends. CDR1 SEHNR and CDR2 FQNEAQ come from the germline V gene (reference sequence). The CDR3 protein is CASSLQITYEQYF. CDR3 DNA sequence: TGTGCCAGCAGCTTACAGATAACCTACGAGCAGTACTTC.

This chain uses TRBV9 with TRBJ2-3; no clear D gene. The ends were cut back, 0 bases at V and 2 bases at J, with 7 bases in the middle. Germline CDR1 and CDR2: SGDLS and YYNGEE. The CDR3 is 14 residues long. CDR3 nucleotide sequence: TGTGCCAGCAGCGTAGCGCTACCCACAGATACGCAGTATTTT. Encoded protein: CASSVALPTDTQYF.

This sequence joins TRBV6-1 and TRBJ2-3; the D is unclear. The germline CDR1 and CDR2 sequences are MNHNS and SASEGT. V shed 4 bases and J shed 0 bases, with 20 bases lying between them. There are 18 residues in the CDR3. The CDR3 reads CASSVGIPRLTSTDTQYF. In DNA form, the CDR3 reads TGTGCCAGCAGTGTTGGGATTCCGCGACTTACTAGCACAGATACGCAGTATTTT.

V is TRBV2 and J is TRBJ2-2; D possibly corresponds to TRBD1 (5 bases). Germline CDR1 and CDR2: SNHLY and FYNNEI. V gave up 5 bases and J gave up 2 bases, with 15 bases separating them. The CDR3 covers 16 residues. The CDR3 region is CASSLDSQINTGELFF. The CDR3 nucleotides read TGTGCCAGCAGTCTCGACAGCCAGATAAACACCGGGGAGCTGTTTTTT.

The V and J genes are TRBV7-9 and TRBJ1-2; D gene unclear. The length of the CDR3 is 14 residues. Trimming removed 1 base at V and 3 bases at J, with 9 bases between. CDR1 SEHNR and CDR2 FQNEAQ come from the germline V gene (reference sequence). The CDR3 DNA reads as TGTGCCAGCAGCTTAGGGGGATTCGACTATGGCTACACCTTC. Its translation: CASSLGGFDYGYTF.

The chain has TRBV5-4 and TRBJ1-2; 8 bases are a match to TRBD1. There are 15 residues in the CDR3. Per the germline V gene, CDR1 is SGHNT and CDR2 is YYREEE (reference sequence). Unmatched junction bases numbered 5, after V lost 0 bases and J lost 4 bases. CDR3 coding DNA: TGTGCCAGCAGCTTGGGACAGGGGATTGTCTATGGCTACACCTTC. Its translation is CASSLGQGIVYGYTF.

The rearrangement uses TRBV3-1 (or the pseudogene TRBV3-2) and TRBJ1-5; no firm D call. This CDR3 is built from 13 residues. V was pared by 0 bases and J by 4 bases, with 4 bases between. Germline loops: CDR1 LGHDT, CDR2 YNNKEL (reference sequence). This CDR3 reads CASSQDPNQPQHF. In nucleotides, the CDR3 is TGTGCCAGCAGCCAAGACCCTAATCAGCCCCAGCATTTT.

CDR3 sequence: CASSSKPLKAGNEQFF. The DNA for the CDR3 is TGTGCCAGCAGTTCCAAACCCCTCAAGGCCGGCAATGAGCAGTTCTTC. The gene calls are TRBV6-6 and TRBJ2-1; the D is unclear. This CDR3 has 16 residues. Trimming cost V 4 bases and J 6 bases, with 19 bases left between them. Germline V gene lookup returns CDR1 MNHNY and CDR2 SVGAGI (reference sequence).

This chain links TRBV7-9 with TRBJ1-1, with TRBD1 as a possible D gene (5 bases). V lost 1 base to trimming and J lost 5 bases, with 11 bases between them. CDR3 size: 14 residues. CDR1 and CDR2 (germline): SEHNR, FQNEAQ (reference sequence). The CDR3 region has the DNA TGTGCCAGCAGCTTAGTGGGGGGTTGGACTGAAGCTTTCTTT. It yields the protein CASSLVGGWTEAFF.

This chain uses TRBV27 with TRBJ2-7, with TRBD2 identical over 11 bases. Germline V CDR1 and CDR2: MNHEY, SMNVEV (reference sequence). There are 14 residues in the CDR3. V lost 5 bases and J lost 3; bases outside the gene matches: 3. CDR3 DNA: TGTGCCAGCAGTCCTACTAGCGGGGGCTACGAGCAGTACTTC. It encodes CASSPTSGGYEQYF.